The clone carrying this TCR beta chain was picked up many times. Its antigen is unidentified. Primers used in a second PCR of about 6 to 11 cycles were a sample-barcoded 5' primer and a J-beta primer mix. Each cDNA molecule was tagged by a template-switch adaptor with 12 random nucleotides. TCRdb itself ran the 5' RACE reads through MiXCR, one entry per CDR3 protein. The data hold 630,000 or so distinct CDR3 sequences, with roughly 32% observed a single time. Trimming shortened V by 2 bases and J by 5 bases, and 15 bases separated the two germline ends. CDR1 is SGHTA and CDR2 is FQGNSA in the germline V gene. The CDR3 length is 15 residues. The sample is drawn from a study of blood T cells in healthy people across ages. Study findings and constraints: Possibly confounding the expanded clonotype changes was the fact that donor CMV status was unknown.

The sample was blood. This rearrangement joins TRBV7-2 to TRBJ1-2, with D tentatively TRBD1 (5 bases). The receptor comes from a woman older than 75 in good health. CDR3 protein: CASSLLGRDSYGYTF. The CDR3 DNA sequence: TGTGCCAGCAGCTTATTGGGCAGGGACTCGTATGGCTACACCTTC.